Each of the 22 T cell receptor beta chains below was sequenced from the same sample in a study of CD8 T cells in ankylosing spondylitis. TCRdb called the 5' RACE reads again in MiXCR, with one record for every CDR3 protein. The data hold under 170,000 distinct CDR3 sequences, with 40% to 50% observed a single time. Sample: synovial fluid, either unsorted or a sorted T cell fraction (not recorded which). The source is a male donor with ankylosing spondylitis.

The genes are TRBV12-3 or TRBV12-4 and TRBJ2-1; D gene ambiguous. This CDR3 is built from 15 residues. Trimming removed 1 base at V and 0 bases at J, with 7 bases between. The CDR3 here is CASSLGFPSYNEQFF. The CDR3 nucleotides are TGTGCCAGCAGTTTAGGATTTCCCTCCTACAATGAGCAGTTCTTC.

For the CDR3, the DNA is TGTGCCAGTAATCCGCAGGGGCGCGACACTGAAGCTTTCTTT. This sequence encodes CASNPQGRDTEAFF. This chain links TRBV19 with TRBJ1-1; TRBD1 is a possible D gene (6 bases). Looked up from germline, CDR1 is LNHDA and CDR2 is SQIVND (reference sequence). The CDR3 is 14 amino acids. The V end lost 7 bases, the J end lost 3 bases, and 15 bases lay between the germline ends.

This clonotype showed up just a few times. V is TRBV7-2 and J is TRBJ2-7, with a possible D match to TRBD2 (6 bases). Trimming cost V 0 bases and J 0 bases, with 18 bases left between them. The CDR3 runs 18 residues. The germline V gene has CDR1 SGHTA and CDR2 FQGNSA. CDR3 bases: TGTGCCAGCAGCTTAGCGCCAGGGACTGGGGTCGGCTCCTACGAGCAGTACTTC. Protein sequence: CASSLAPGTGVGSYEQYF.

This clonotype was counted many times. This chain links TRBV28 with TRBJ2-7; 8 bases are a match to TRBD2. V shed 3 bases and J 5 bases; nucleotides not matched to a gene: 6. The CDR3 extends over 14 amino acids. CDR1 and CDR2 from the germline V gene are MDHEN and SYDVKM. DNA for the CDR3: TGTGCCAGCAGTTTCCCCGGGGGGGGCCACGAGCAGTACTTC. Protein sequence: CASSFPGGGHEQYF. The full variable domain, in which reference TRBV28 and TRBJ2-7 provide the parts outside the CDR3, is DVKVTQSSRYLVKRTGEKVFLECVQDMDHENMFWYRQDPGLGLRLIYFSYDVKMKEKGDIPEGYSVSREKKERFSLILESASTNQTSMYLCASSFPGGGHEQYFGPGTRLTVT.

The CDR3 DNA is TGTGCCAGCAGCCAAGATGTAGCGGGGGGCTACAATGAGCAGTTCTTC. It encodes CASSQDVAGGYNEQFF. The chain couples TRBV4-2 to TRBJ2-1; 10 nucleotides agree with TRBD2. Germline lookup yields CDR1 LGHNA and CDR2 YNFKEQ. Trimming at V came to 0 bases and at J to 3 bases, leaving 2 bases not matched to a gene. The CDR3 totals 16 residues.

This clonotype occurred once. V usage is TRBV27 and J usage is TRBJ2-1; TRBD2 aligns across 11 bases. Trimming cost V 3 bases and J 4 bases; bases outside gene matches: 8. Germline V gene sequence: CDR1 MNHEY, CDR2 SMNVEV (reference sequence). The CDR3 length is 17 residues. DNA for the CDR3: TGTGCCAGCAGTTTCGACGTGACTAGCGGGACTTACAATGAGCAGTTCTTC. Translating it yields CASSFDVTSGTYNEQFF.

This clonotype has at least ten counts. The chain combines TRBV6-2 or TRBV6-3 with TRBJ2-1; the match to TRBD2 covers 11 bases. The germline CDR1 and CDR2 sequences are MNHEY and SVGEGT. This CDR3 region has 17 residues. The junction had 2 bases not matched to a gene; V was cut back by 0 bases and J by 1 base. The CDR3 loop is CASSYSPSGRSYNEQFF. The CDR3 DNA reads as TGTGCCAGCAGTTACTCACCTAGCGGGAGGTCCTACAATGAGCAGTTCTTC.

This clonotype turned up a few times. J is TRBJ2-3 and V is TRBV5-5; a possible D gene is TRBD1 (6 bases). This CDR3 is built from 15 residues. Germline CDR1 and CDR2: SGHKS and YYEKEE (reference sequence). The germline V and J ends were trimmed by 0 bases and 2 bases, with 10 bases remaining between them. The DNA for the CDR3 is TGTGCCAGCAGCTTGGAGGGACACCACACAGATACGCAGTATTTT. It specifies CASSLEGHHTDTQYF.

This clonotype was detected only a few times. The rearrangement joins TRBV7-9 to TRBJ2-5; possibly TRBD1 for D (6 bases). This CDR3 region has 14 residues. Trimming pared 5 bases from V and 1 base from J, leaving 11 bases between. Germline V lookup: CDR1 SEHNR, CDR2 FQNEAQ (reference sequence). Here the CDR3 reads CASSPTGSQETQYF. CDR3 nucleotides: TGTGCCAGCAGCCCTACAGGGTCCCAAGAGACCCAGTACTTC.

Only a few counts were recorded for this clonotype. The chain has TRBV29-1 and TRBJ2-1, with D perhaps TRBD1 or TRBD2 (5 bases each). The CDR3 has 15 amino acids. Trimming shortened V by 4 bases and J by 0 bases, and 13 bases separated the two germline ends. CDR1 is SQVTM, CDR2 ANQGSEA, per germline. Here the CDR3 reads CSVGDGESSYNEQFF. Here the CDR3 DNA reads TGCAGCGTTGGGGACGGGGAGAGCTCCTACAATGAGCAGTTCTTC.

This clonotype came up a few times. The rearrangement joins TRBV4-2 to TRBJ1-6, with D unclear. Looked up from germline, CDR1 is LGHNA and CDR2 is YNFKEQ. The CDR3 is made up of 18 amino acids. Trimming cost V 2 bases and J 4 bases, with 18 bases left between them. The CDR3: CASSQTPSPTLYNSPLHF. CDR3 nucleotides: TGTGCCAGCAGCCAAACCCCAAGTCCGACTTTGTATAATTCACCCCTCCACTTT.

This clonotype was detected a few times. This chain uses TRBV29-1 with TRBJ1-1, with unresolved D. Germline V gene data show CDR1 as SQVTM and CDR2 as ANQGSEA. V lost 4 bases, J lost 0 bases, and 3 bases lay in between. The CDR3 extends over 11 amino acids. The CDR3 DNA reads TGCAGCGTTGTAATGAACACTGAAGCTTTCTTT. Protein sequence: CSVVMNTEAFF.

As regards this clonotype: This may stem from a read error, because a much larger clone lies one nucleotide away. The chain is built from TRBV11-3 and TRBJ2-3; TRBD2 agrees at 7 bases. The CDR3 is 16 residues long. Germline CDR1 is SGHNT and CDR2 is YENEEA. CDR3 residues: CASRNGPGGLTDMQYF. The CDR3 bases are TGTGCCAGCAGAAATGGACCGGGGGGACTCACAGATATGCAGTATTTT.

This clonotype was detected many times. The chain is built from TRBV7-7 and TRBJ2-1; 7 bases align to TRBD2. The CDR3 loop spans 13 amino acids. Germline CDR1 is SSHAT and CDR2 is FNYEAQ (reference sequence). The V gene end was trimmed by 6 bases and the J gene end by 9 bases; junction bases not matched to a gene: 8. The CDR3 DNA reads TGTGCCAGCAGTTCCGGACTAGTAGCTGAGCAGTTCTTC. Translation: CASSSGLVAEQFF. The full variable domain, in which reference TRBV7-7 and TRBJ2-1 provide the parts outside the CDR3, is GAGVSQSPRYKVTKRGQDVTLRCDPISSHATLYWYQQALGQGPEFLTYFNYEAQPDKSGLPSDRFSAERPEGSISTLTIQRTEQRDSAMYRCASSSGLVAEQFFGPGTRLTVL.

V usage is TRBV7-8 and J usage is TRBJ1-1; D remains ambiguous. V gave up 1 base and J gave up 10 bases, with 13 bases separating them. The length of the CDR3 is 13 residues. Germline-derived CDR1 and CDR2 are SGHVS and FQNEAQ. CDR3: CASSLVGRGGAFF. The CDR3 DNA reads as TGTGCCAGCAGCTTAGTTGGCAGAGGTGGAGCTTTCTTT.

The chain recombines TRBV7-9 with TRBJ1-2; unclear D gene. The V end was cut by 4 bases, the J end by 4 bases, with 13 bases between. CDR3 length: 14 residues. In germline, CDR1 is SEHNR, CDR2 FQNEAQ (reference sequence). The CDR3 loop is CASSSHWPLYGYTF. DNA for the CDR3: TGTGCCAGCAGCTCACACTGGCCTCTCTATGGCTACACCTTC. Full variable domain (remainder filled in from reference TRBV7-9 and TRBJ1-2): DTGVSQNPRHKITKRGQNVTFRCDPISEHNRLYWYRQTLGQGPEFLTYFQNEAQLEKSRLLSDRFSAERPKGSFSTLEIQRTEQGDSAMYLCASSSHWPLYGYTFGSGTRLTVV.

The chain links TRBV7-8 to TRBJ1-1; D uncertain. CDR1 is SGHVS and CDR2 is FQNEAQ in the germline V gene. The CDR3 sequence is 15 residues long. With 1 base removed from V and 3 bases from J, the gap between germline ends came to 12 bases. CDR3 in DNA: TGTGCCAGCAGCTTAGAATCCAGGACCTACACTGAAGCTTTCTTT. Protein product: CASSLESRTYTEAFF.

This chain links TRBV7-2 with TRBJ2-1; D perhaps matches TRBD2 (6 bases). Deletions cut 1 base from V and 10 bases from J, with 11 bases between. Germline CDR1 is SGHTA and CDR2 is FQGNSA. The length of the CDR3 is 13 residues. The CDR3 loop is CASSLVLEGEQFF. As DNA, the CDR3 is TGTGCCAGCAGCTTAGTCTTGGAGGGCGAGCAGTTCTTC.

This clonotype was seen more than once but under ten times. The gene calls are TRBV20-1 and TRBJ2-2; tentative D call: TRBD2 (5 bases). V lost 5 bases and J lost 7, with 20 bases in between. The CDR3 runs to 15 residues. The germline V gene encodes CDR1 DFQATT and CDR2 SNEGSKA (reference sequence). DNA for the CDR3: TGCAGTGCTCGGAGGCCAGCGGACCCTTACGGGGAGCTGTTTTTT. The encoded protein is CSARRPADPYGELFF.

The chain links TRBV27 to TRBJ2-7; the match to TRBD2 covers 8 bases. Germline V gene data show CDR1 as MNHEY and CDR2 as SMNVEV (reference sequence). V was pared by 4 bases and J by 1 base, with 3 bases of the junction left unmatched. The CDR3 contains 14 residues. The CDR3, as DNA: TGTGCCAGCAGTTATCTAGCGGGTTCCTACGAGCAGTACTTC. Its protein product is CASSYLAGSYEQYF.

This clonotype was seen a few times. The rearrangement uses TRBV4-1 and TRBJ2-5, with no clear D. The CDR3 spans 14 residues. V was cut by 2 bases and J by 1 base, with 8 bases left in between. CDR1 and CDR2 from the germline V gene are MGHRA and YSYEKL. CDR3 DNA sequence: TGCGCCAGCAGCCAACTGACACTCCAAGAGACCCAGTACTTC. Residues: CASSQLTLQETQYF.

In this sample, this clonotype turned up many times. The chain couples TRBV10-3 to TRBJ1-1; 12 bases match TRBD1. This CDR3 is built from 17 residues. Per germline, CDR1 ENHRY and CDR2 SYGVKD. With 2 bases clipped from V and 2 bases from J, the junction kept 6 bases outside the gene matches. The CDR3 sequence is CAISEELGTGGNTEAFF. CDR3 nucleotides: TGTGCCATCAGTGAGGAACTCGGGACAGGGGGCAACACTGAAGCTTTCTTT.